This entry concerns a single TCR beta chain. Trimming cost V 1 base and J 5 bases, with 8 bases left between them. Looked up from germline, CDR1 is GTSNPN and CDR2 is SVGIG (reference sequence). The CDR3 consists of 12 residues. The data were taken from a study of technical replicates of blood from several donors. Sequencing used immunoSEQ multiplex PCR; TCRdb keeps in-frame clones, though not all of them. Of around 76,000 clones detected, 80% to 95% appear once; the ten largest clones hold around 0.37%. The clonotype comes from a human donor in good health. The sequencing sample was made of T cells isolated from PBMCs. The rearrangement uses TRBV30 and TRBJ1-2; no firm D call. The CDR3 DNA reads as TGTGCCTGGAGTGGGGCAGCTTATGGCTACACCTTC. Residues: CAWSGAAYGYTF. Full variable domain (missing parts from reference TRBV30 and TRBJ1-2): SQTIHQWPATLVQPVGSPLSLECTVEGTSNPNLYWYRQAAGRGLQLLFYSVGIGQISSEVPQNLSASRPQDRQFILSSKKLLLSDSGFYLCAWSGAAYGYTFGSGTRLTVV.